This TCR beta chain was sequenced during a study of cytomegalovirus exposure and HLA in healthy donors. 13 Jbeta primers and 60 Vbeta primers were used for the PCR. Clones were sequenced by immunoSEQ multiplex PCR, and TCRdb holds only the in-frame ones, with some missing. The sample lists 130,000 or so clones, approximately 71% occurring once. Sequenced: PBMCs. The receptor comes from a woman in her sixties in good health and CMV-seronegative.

The DNA for the CDR3 is TGCGCCAGTAAAAGACTAGCGGCTAGCACAGATACGCAGTATTTT. This gives the protein CASKRLAASTDTQYF. The chain recombines TRBV5-1 with TRBJ2-3, with TRBD2 matching over 9 bases. The CDR3 loop spans 15 amino acids. Germline-derived CDR1 and CDR2 are SGHRS and YFSETQ. The ends lost 8 bases at V and 0 bases at J; junction bases unmatched: 7.